This T cell receptor (beta chain) is from a study of shared clonotypes between healthy human individuals. General observations from the study: Collection of samples was limited to blood; tissue repertoires likely differ.

The genomic DNA of each subset was split evenly across several immunoSEQ plates. Some clones are missing from TCRdb's copy, which holds only in-frame ones; the method was immunoSEQ multiplex PCR. Of roughly 450,000 clones in the sample, 70% to 80% were seen once. About this clone: Its matching antigen is unknown.

Trimming removed 7 bases from V and 8 bases from J; junction bases left unmatched: 10. Germline CDR1 reads SQVTM; CDR2 reads ANQGSEA. The length of the CDR3 is 12 residues. This rearrangement joins TRBV29-1 to TRBJ1-2; 7 positions match TRBD1. The receptor was isolated from a woman between 35 and 50 years old in good health. Some clones in this sample may be carry-over from other donors' samples. Specimen: PBMCs. The CDR3 protein is CSGTIGGWGYTF. The CDR3 DNA sequence: TGCAGCGGCACGATAGGGGGCTGGGGCTACACCTTC.